This TCR beta chain was identified in a study of early T cells in non-severe SARS-CoV-2 infection. Whole-study context: The input, bulk RNA from unsorted whole blood, was sequenced, and chains were unpaired.

In this sample, this clonotype turned up many times. Its target is not known. Study-wide results and caveats: Sequences matched to VDJdb favored anti-spike CD8 responses, while private and CD4 specificities were missed.

Unique molecular identifiers were added to individual cDNA molecules. TCRdb independently ran MiXCR on the 5' RACE reads; one entry per CDR3 protein. The sample records some 49,000 distinct CDR3 sequences, roughly 10% being singletons. The V end was cut by 4 bases, the J end by 6 bases, with 18 bases between. The V gene's germline CDR1 is SQVTM and CDR2 ANQGSEA. The CDR3 runs to 15 residues. Input material: whole blood. V gene TRBV29-1 combines with J gene TRBJ2-2; perhaps TRBD2 as D (6 bases). The receptor was isolated from an adult who was a healthcare worker with PCR-confirmed SARS-CoV-2 infection or an uninfected control (not recorded which). The CDR3 nucleotides read TGCAGCGTTGGGCGGGACTCGACAAATTCCGGGGAGCTGTTTTTT. This translates into CSVGRDSTNSGELFF.